This TCR beta chain was observed in a study of vaccination effects on CD4 cells after COVID-19. At the level of the study: Everyone in the study got two shots of either the BNT162b2 or mRNA-1273 vaccine. Study-wide results and caveats: The study found marked clonal contraction of infection- and vaccine-induced clones late after vaccination.

TCRdb's table, derived via immunoSEQ multiplex PCR, lists solely in-frame clones and lacks some. The sample lists tens of thousands of clones, 75% to 80% seen once, with more than 5% in the top ten. Concerning this clone itself: What it binds is unknown.

Sequencing was preceded by expansion of antigen-specific CD4+ T cells with viral peptide pools in the ViraFEST assay. It was after more than nine days of culture that CD4+ T cells were isolated. The study found no prior SARS-CoV-2 infection in the vaccine recipients, who tested negative for nucleocapsid antibodies. Wells containing roughly 1.8 million PBMC each were cultured with approximately 10 IU/ml IL-2 and 8.5 to 10 ug/ml peptides. The authors exchanged half the medium for IL-2 medium on days 3 and 7. Material: CD4+ T cells from PBMCs cultured with HCoV-OC43 spike peptides, obtained before COVID-19 vaccination. This sample's subset: HCoV-OC43 spike overlapping peptide pool stimulation. The sequence was collected from a human donor who received a COVID-19 vaccine.

CDR3 DNA sequence: TGTGCCAGCAGGGGGGTTCGGACTAATGAAAAACTGTTTTTT. Translating gives CASRGVRTNEKLFF. The rearrangement uses TRBV2 and TRBJ1-4, with D perhaps TRBD1 (5 bases). Germline V gene lookup returns CDR1 SNHLY and CDR2 FYNNEI. The V end was cut by 6 bases, the J end by 2 bases, with 10 bases between. The CDR3 extends over 14 amino acids.